The T cell receptor beta chain described here comes from a study of esophageal squamous cell carcinoma under preoperative chemotherapy. Study as a whole: Both tumor-infiltrating lymphocytes and peripheral blood T cells were profiled. Study-wide points: Chemotherapy was followed by significantly higher TCR diversity in peripheral T cells only, not tumor-infiltrating lymphocytes. Post-treatment tumor-infiltrating lymphocytes appeared partly derived from peripheral T cells migrating into the tumor.

Regarding this clonotype: No antigen is known for it.

The time point: after preoperative PTX-NDP chemotherapy. There are 15 residues in the CDR3. Germline-derived CDR1 and CDR2 are SEHNR and FQNEAQ (reference sequence). Via MiXCR, TCRdb re-called the PCR reads, giving one row per CDR3 protein. The sample lists under 13,000 distinct CDR3 sequences, roughly 60% seen once, with 29% in the top ten. The chain employs TRBV7-9 and TRBJ2-1, with D hard to call. The J call is uncertain, as TRBJ2-7 better fits the DNA end. The specimen was taken from a patient given preoperative chemotherapy. This TCR came from a human donor with esophageal squamous cell carcinoma. The donor label of this sample is uncertain. The CDR3 sequence: CASSYRAQSSYEQYF. As DNA, the CDR3 is TGTGCCAGCAGTTACCGGGCCCAGAGCTCCTACGAGCAGTACTTC.